This entry lists 27 T cell receptor beta chains sequenced from one sample in a study of blood T cell repertoires in COVID-19. The assay was immunoSEQ multiplex PCR, and TCRdb's table has in-frame clones only and misses some. The sample has 140,000 to 150,000 clones; 60% to 80% are singletons. Sequencing input: peripheral blood. These receptors were collected from a man between 50 and 59 years old with active or convalescent COVID-19.

The CDR3 here is CASSQAVYSYNEQFF. Here the CDR3 DNA reads TGTGCCAGCAGCCAAGCGGTTTACTCCTACAATGAGCAGTTCTTC. V gene TRBV3-1 (or the pseudogene TRBV3-2) combines with J gene TRBJ2-1, with D uncertain. The germline V gene has CDR1 LGHDT and CDR2 YNNKEL (reference sequence). The V end lost 1 base, the J end lost 0 bases, and 7 bases lay between the germline ends. This CDR3 has 15 amino acids.

This clone was found a few times. This sequence joins TRBV28 and TRBJ1-5, with a tentative D call TRBD1 (6 bases). This CDR3 is 15 amino acids long. Trimming pared 7 bases from V and 0 bases from J, leaving 13 bases between. Germline CDR1 MDHEN, CDR2 SYDVKM. For the CDR3, the DNA is TGTGCCAGCACCGGGGACACTGATAGCAATCAGCCCCAGCATTTT. Its translation is CASTGDTDSNQPQHF.

This clone was counted a single time. The gene calls are TRBV5-5 and TRBJ2-5, with 10 bases fitting TRBD2. The V gene end was trimmed by 0 bases and the J gene end by 2 bases; junction bases not matched to a gene: 1. Looked up from germline, CDR1 is SGHKS and CDR2 is YYEKEE (reference sequence). The CDR3 runs 15 residues. This CDR3 is CASSLETSGQETQYF. CDR3 nucleotides: TGTGCCAGCAGCTTGGAGACTAGCGGGCAAGAGACCCAGTACTTC.

The chain combines TRBV11-2 with TRBJ2-3; D is undetermined. The V and J ends lost 3 bases and 2 bases respectively, with 9 bases between them. Germline assignment: CDR1 SGHAT and CDR2 FQNNGV. The CDR3 is 14 residues long. The CDR3 region is CASSFAVDTDTQYF. The DNA of the CDR3 is TGTGCCAGCAGCTTCGCGGTAGACACAGATACGCAGTATTTT. Drawing the rest from reference TRBV11-2 and TRBJ2-3, the complete variable domain is EAGVAQSPRYKIIEKRQSVAFWCNPISGHATLYWYQQILGQGPKLLIQFQNNGVVDDSQLPKDRFSAERLKGVDSTLKIQPAKLEDSAVYLCASSFAVDTDTQYFGPGTRLTVL.

The chain carries TRBV27 and TRBJ2-1; a weak D match, TRBD2 (5 bases). The CDR3 is 18 residues long. Between the trimmed V and J ends, which lost 2 bases and 4 bases, there was a span of 21 bases. The germline V gene has CDR1 MNHEY and CDR2 SMNVEV (reference sequence). The CDR3 is CASSLGRRSGRFYNEQFF. In nucleotides, the CDR3 is TGTGCCAGCAGTTTAGGACGGCGGAGCGGACGCTTTTACAATGAGCAGTTCTTC.

On this clone: A junction boundary mismatches the germline segment, possibly from a read error. The chain is built from TRBV7-7 and TRBJ1-3; maybe TRBD1 (5 bases). This CDR3 has 15 amino acids. Germline loops: CDR1 SSHAT, CDR2 FNYEAQ (reference sequence). CDR3 residues: CASSLASGSGNTIYF. The CDR3 nucleotides are TGTGCTAGCAGCTTAGCGTCAGGGTCTGGAAACACCATATATTTT.

The V and J genes are TRBV27 and TRBJ1-5; unclear D gene. This CDR3 region has 13 residues. V shed 3 bases and J shed 6 bases, with 9 bases lying between them. The V gene's germline CDR1 is MNHEY and CDR2 SMNVEV (reference sequence). CDR3 protein: CASSLEALQPQHF. In DNA form, the CDR3 reads TGTGCCAGCAGTTTGGAGGCCCTTCAGCCCCAGCATTTT.

In DNA form, the CDR3 reads TGTGCCAGCCGGACAGGGGGAAGGTATGGCTACACCTTC. Protein sequence: CASRTGGRYGYTF. The V call is TRBV12-3 or TRBV12-4, the J call TRBJ1-2; TRBD1 matches at 10 bases. The CDR3 covers 13 residues. The V segment lost 8 bases and the J segment 5 bases; nucleotides outside the gene matches: 5.

This clone was observed a handful of times. The chain links TRBV5-6 to TRBJ2-7; D is undetermined. Looked up from germline, CDR1 is SGHDT and CDR2 is YYEEEE. The CDR3 runs 15 residues. V was shortened by 4 bases and J by 4 bases, with 18 bases between the two germline ends. This chain's CDR3 is CASSSPFMESYEQYF. The DNA for the CDR3 is TGTGCCAGCAGCAGCCCCTTTATGGAGAGTTACGAGCAGTACTTC.

The chain's CDR3 is CSVQIGDSNQPQHF. Here the CDR3 DNA reads TGCAGCGTACAGATCGGGGATAGCAATCAGCCCCAGCATTTT. J is TRBJ1-5 and V is TRBV29-1; D unclear. The germline V gene encodes CDR1 SQVTM and CDR2 ANQGSEA. CDR3 length equals 14 residues. V dropped 6 bases and J dropped 0 bases, with 12 bases sitting between them.

The chain joins TRBV2 to TRBJ1-5; no clear D. With 6 bases removed from V and 2 bases from J, the gap between germline ends came to 11 bases. The germline V gene has CDR1 SNHLY and CDR2 FYNNEI. CDR3 length: 14 amino acids. The CDR3 reads CASRMGVGNQPQHF. The DNA for the CDR3 is TGTGCCAGCAGAATGGGCGTGGGCAATCAGCCCCAGCATTTT.

The chain recombines TRBV6-5 with TRBJ2-2; a possible D gene is TRBD2 (6 bases). V lost 3 bases and J lost 2, with 10 bases in between. CDR1 MNHEY and CDR2 SVGAGI come from the germline V gene. The CDR3 is 15 amino acids. CDR3 sequence: CASSYSGGNTGELFF. For the CDR3, the DNA is TGTGCCAGCAGTTATAGCGGAGGAAACACCGGGGAGCTGTTTTTT.

The gene calls are TRBV10-3 and TRBJ1-6; no definite D call. This CDR3 comprises 14 residues. V was pared by 4 bases and J by 0 bases, with 4 bases between. Looked up from germline, CDR1 is ENHRY and CDR2 is SYGVKD. This CDR3 is CAISVSSYNSPLHF. In DNA, the CDR3 is TGTGCCATCAGTGTCAGCTCCTATAATTCACCCCTCCACTTT.

This clone was detected a few times. V gene TRBV28 combines with J gene TRBJ2-3; D might be TRBD2 (5 bases). V was cut by 2 bases and J by 0 bases, with 9 bases left in between. This CDR3 contains 15 residues. Germline CDR1 reads MDHEN; CDR2 reads SYDVKM. The CDR3 loop is CASSLERTSTDTQYF. The CDR3 DNA reads TGTGCCAGCAGTTTAGAGCGGACTAGCACAGATACGCAGTATTTT.

The J gene is TRBJ2-1, the V gene TRBV9; possible D gene TRBD2, 5 bases. The CDR3 is 15 residues long. Trimming cost V 0 bases and J 0 bases, with 7 bases left between them. The germline CDR1 and CDR2 sequences are SGDLS and YYNGEE. CDR3 DNA: TGTGCCAGCAGCGTAGTGGACTTCTCCTACAATGAGCAGTTCTTC. Translating it yields CASSVVDFSYNEQFF.

CDR3 in amino acids: CASSQVRPAGVETQYF. The CDR3 nucleotides read TGTGCCAGCAGCCAAGTGAGGCCAGCGGGAGTAGAGACCCAGTACTTC. This chain joins TRBV3-1 (or the pseudogene TRBV3-2) and TRBJ2-5; 8 bases match TRBD2. The CDR3 runs 16 residues. Unmatched junction bases numbered 8, after V lost 1 base and J lost 4 bases. Germline CDR1 and CDR2: LGHDT and YNNKEL (reference sequence).

The chain couples TRBV19 to TRBJ2-1; the match to TRBD2 covers 10 bases. This CDR3 has 13 amino acids. V lost 5 bases, J lost 14 bases, and 9 bases stayed unmatched. CDR1 is LNHDA, CDR2 SQIVND, per germline (reference sequence). The CDR3 protein is CASSAQTSGTEFF. The DNA for the CDR3 is TGTGCCAGTAGTGCTCAAACTAGCGGGACGGAGTTCTTC.

The count of this clone is one. The rearrangement links TRBV27 to TRBJ2-3; possible D gene TRBD1, 5 bases. The CDR3 spans 16 residues. V was cut by 3 bases and J by 2 bases, with 15 bases left in between. Per germline, CDR1 MNHEY and CDR2 SMNVEV (reference sequence). The CDR3, as DNA: TGTGCCAGCAGTTTCAACCGACAGCCCTCCACAGATACGCAGTATTTT. Its translation is CASSFNRQPSTDTQYF.

The CDR3 is CASSYWDRGRQYF. CDR3 bases: TGTGCCAGCAGTTACTGGGACAGAGGCCGACAGTATTTT. This chain joins TRBV6-2 or TRBV6-3 and TRBJ2-3, with 7 bases fitting TRBD1. V gave up 1 base and J gave up 12 bases; unmatched junction bases: 7. This CDR3 has 13 amino acids. Germline V gene lookup returns CDR1 MNHEY and CDR2 SVGEGT.

V and J are TRBV28 and TRBJ1-6, with D possibly matching TRBD1 (5 bases). The CDR3 totals 13 residues. Germline V lookup: CDR1 MDHEN, CDR2 SYDVKM. Trimming cost V 8 bases and J 8 bases, with 13 bases left between them. CDR3 protein: CASWGRAYSPLHF. The CDR3 DNA is TGTGCCAGCTGGGGCCGGGCTTATTCACCCCTCCACTTT.

This chain uses TRBV28 with TRBJ1-1; D gene uncertain. The CDR3 is made up of 15 amino acids. V was pared by 10 bases and J by 2 bases, with 20 bases between. The germline V gene encodes CDR1 MDHEN and CDR2 SYDVKM. Here the CDR3 reads CATTTGGDFNTEAFF. The CDR3, as DNA: TGTGCCACCACAACCGGAGGAGATTTCAACACTGAAGCTTTCTTT.

As DNA, the CDR3 is TGTGCCAGCAGCTTAGCGGACAGGCATAATTCACCCCTCCACTTT. Encoded protein: CASSLADRHNSPLHF. The chain carries TRBV7-2 and TRBJ1-6, with 7 nucleotides matching TRBD1. The V gene's germline CDR1 is SGHTA and CDR2 FQGNSA. The CDR3 contains 15 residues. V lost 0 bases, J lost 5 bases, and 1 base stayed unmatched.

The rearrangement joins TRBV7-9 to TRBJ2-5, with 9 bases aligning to TRBD2. Looked up from germline, CDR1 is SEHNR and CDR2 is FQNEAQ (reference sequence). The ends lost 5 bases at V and 4 bases at J; junction bases unmatched: 8. The CDR3 sequence is 15 residues long. Written as DNA, the CDR3 is TGTGCCAGCAGCCAAGTCACTAGCGGGTCAGAGACCCAGTACTTC. Translating gives CASSQVTSGSETQYF.

The rearrangement joins TRBV18 to TRBJ2-2, with 11 bases fitting TRBD1. The CDR3 consists of 16 residues. V trimming: 5 bases; J trimming: 7 bases; junction bases outside the gene matches: 9. Germline-derived CDR1 and CDR2 are KGHSH and LQKENI. The CDR3 is CASSSRGQGAVGELFF. In DNA, the CDR3 is TGTGCCAGCTCATCAAGAGGACAGGGGGCCGTCGGGGAGCTGTTTTTT.

This clone has a handful of counts. This chain uses TRBV7-9 with TRBJ2-7; 11 bases are a match to TRBD1. This CDR3 has 14 amino acids. With V trimmed by 4 bases and J by 3 bases, 2 bases remained unmatched. Germline lookup yields CDR1 SEHNR and CDR2 FQNEAQ (reference sequence). The CDR3: CASSSGTGGYEQYF. The CDR3 DNA reads TGTGCCAGCAGCTCCGGGACAGGGGGCTACGAGCAGTACTTC.

The J gene is TRBJ1-1, the V gene TRBV28; D may be TRBD1 (5 bases). CDR3 length: 13 residues. The V and J ends lost 4 bases and 13 bases respectively, with 19 bases between them. Germline V gene lookup returns CDR1 MDHEN and CDR2 SYDVKM. CDR3 amino acids: CASSSAGLPRVFF. DNA for the CDR3: TGTGCCAGCAGTTCTGCAGGGTTGCCCCGCGTTTTCTTT.

V gene TRBV6-1 combines with J gene TRBJ2-6; D gene ambiguous. Trimming took 1 base from V and 0 from J, leaving 7 bases between them. Germline values: CDR1 MNHNS, CDR2 SASEGT. The CDR3 has 16 residues. The CDR3: CASSEVPFSGANVLTF. The DNA for the CDR3 is TGTGCCAGCAGTGAAGTTCCGTTCTCTGGGGCCAACGTCCTGACTTTC.